The following is a TCR beta chain sequence with its context. The data derive from a study of blood T cell repertoires in COVID-19. Study-level background: Samples came from the United States, Italy and Spain, spanning acute and convalescent COVID-19. T cells, B-cell-depleted T cells, or PBMCs provided the cDNA or gDNA that served as material.

Germline-derived CDR1 and CDR2 are SEHNR and FQNEAQ (reference sequence). Trimming removed 5 bases from V and 6 bases from J; junction bases left unmatched: 10. There are 15 residues in the CDR3. Original data processing: Reference gene primer amplification in the assay estimated nucleated cell counts. Method: immunoSEQ multiplex PCR; TCRdb's copy keeps in-frame clones and lacks some. V and J calls and clone size follow that table, whereas D and trimming were derived from the DNA. The sample consists of approximately 400,000 clones, approximately 77% of them appearing once. The sample taken for sequencing was peripheral blood. The rearrangement joins TRBV7-9 to TRBJ2-1, with TRBD2 identical over 7 bases. The clonotype originates from a human donor with acute or convalescent COVID-19. The donor label of this sample is uncertain. The CDR3: CASSAKSGAPNEQFF. CDR3 sequence (DNA): TGTGCCAGCAGCGCTAAGAGCGGGGCCCCCAATGAGCAGTTCTTC. Variable domain in full (rest from reference TRBV7-9 and TRBJ2-1): DTGVSQNPRHKITKRGQNVTFRCDPISEHNRLYWYRQTLGQGPEFLTYFQNEAQLEKSRLLSDRFSAERPKGSFSTLEIQRTEQGDSAMYLCASSAKSGAPNEQFFGPGTRLTVL.